Listed below are T cell receptor beta chains from one sample, sequenced in a study of blood T cell repertoires in COVID-19. Measured with immunoSEQ multiplex PCR; TCRdb has only the in-frame clones, and not every one. In the table there are more than 250,000 clones, nearly 90% of which are singletons. The sequenced material came from PBMCs or T cells enriched from blood (not recorded which). The receptors stem from a woman younger than 30 with acute COVID-19. The CDR3 runs from the conserved cysteine through the conserved F or W. A D gene is named only where the DNA matches it firmly. A row's size may be missing; if present it is once, few, many or a size class.

>TRBJ1-5|14|-|TRBV16|-
TGTGCCAGCAGCCAACAGGGGAACAATCAGCCCCAGCATTTT
CASSQQGNNQPQHF
>TRBJ2-7|14|-|TRBV7-2|TRBD1
TGTGCCAGCAGCTCCGGGACAGGGAGGTACGAGCAGTACTTC
CASSSGTGRYEQYF
>TRBJ2-1|14|-|TRBV24-1|-
TGTGCCACCAGTGAATCGGGACTCGACAATGAGCAGTTCTTC
CATSESGLDNEQFF
>TRBJ2-1|16|-|TRBV9|TRBD1
TGTGCCAGCAGCGTAGGGGCCGGGACAGCCTACAATGAGCAGTTCTTC
CASSVGAGTAYNEQFF
>TRBJ1-1|16|-|TRBV7-8|-
TGTGCCAGCAGCTTAGGCGGTCCTGGGTTGAACACTGAAGCTTTCTTT
CASSLGGPGLNTEAFF
>TRBJ2-3|12|-|TRBV10-3|-
TGTGCCATCAGTTCCCTCACAGATACGCAGTATTTT
CAISSLTDTQYF
>TRBJ2-7|13|-|TRBV12-3/TRBV12-4|-
TGTGCCAGCAGTTTAACGACAGGCCTCGAGCAGTACTTC
CASSLTTGLEQYF
>TRBJ1-4|17|-|TRBV4-3|-
TGCGCCAGCAGCCAAGCCCGAAGGGGGAGAACTAATGAAAAACTGTTTTTT
CASSQARRGRTNEKLFF
>TRBJ1-5|14|-|TRBV30|TRBD1
TGTGCCTGGAGTGAGGGGACAGGGTATCAGCCCCAGCATTTT
CAWSEGTGYQPQHF
>TRBJ2-3|15|-|TRBV7-6|TRBD2
TGTGCCAGCAGCTTCTTAGCGGGGGGCTCGCCGGCGCAGTATTTT
CASSFLAGGSPAQYF
>TRBJ2-1|21|-|TRBV6-1|TRBD1
TGTGCCAGCAGTGAACCTCACAGGGGAACATTTACCAGGAGCTCCTACAATGAGCAGTTCTTC
CASSEPHRGTFTRSSYNEQFF
>TRBJ2-7|14|-|TRBV18|-
TGTGCCAGCTCACCAGATGCAGGGGTGGGCGAGCAGTACTTC
CASSPDAGVGEQYF
>TRBJ2-7|17|-|TRBV5-1|-
TGCGCCAGCAGCCCCTGGCCGAGGGGGGGCAGGACCTACGAGCAGTACTTC
CASSPWPRGGRTYEQYF
>TRBJ1-6|14|-|TRBV19|-
TGTGCCAGTAGTATCGGGGGTTTTAATTCACCCCTCCACTTT
CASSIGGFNSPLHF
>TRBJ1-1|15|-|TRBV7-9|-
TGTGCCAGCAGCCCTCCTTGGCTAGGGGGAACTGAAGCTTTCTTT
CASSPPWLGGTEAFF
>TRBJ1-1|16|few|TRBV5-1|TRBD1
TGCGCCAGCAGCTTGGTGACCGGACAGGGTCTAATTGAAGCTTTCTTT
CASSLVTGQGLIEAFF
>TRBJ1-2|13|-|TRBV19|-
TGTGCCACCCAGGATTTTTATAACTATGGCTACACCTTC
CATQDFYNYGYTF
>TRBJ1-5|16|-|TRBV7-8|-
TGTGCCAGCAGCCTAGGTGGGACACCACGGACTCAGCCCCAGCATTTT
CASSLGGTPRTQPQHF